A selection of T cell receptor beta chains follows, all from one sample in a study of blood T cell repertoires in COVID-19. Profiled with immunoSEQ multiplex PCR; TCRdb holds only in-frame clones, not every one. The repertoire has around 160,000 clones, around 81% of them found once; the top ten carry about 11%. The sequencing input was peripheral blood. Receptors originate from a man aged 55 to 70 with active or convalescent COVID-19. Each CDR3 is given with its conserved first and last residue. D genes are given only for firm matches. Part of the rows lack a size; the others show once, few, many or a class for expanded clones.

D	size	length	J	V	CDR3	DNA
NA	NA	13	TRBJ1-2	TRBV19	CASSIGANYGYTF	TGTGCCAGTAGTATCGGGGCTAACTATGGCTACACCTTC
NA	NA	14	TRBJ1-1	TRBV9	CASSVGAGNTEAFF	TGTGCCAGCAGCGTAGGGGCGGGGAACACTGAAGCTTTCTTT
TRBD2	NA	16	TRBJ2-2	TRBV9	CASSQLAGVNTGELFF	TGTGCCAGCAGCCAACTAGCGGGGGTGAACACCGGGGAGCTGTTTTTT
NA	NA	15	TRBJ1-1	TRBV4-2	CASSQDQGRGTEAFF	TGTGCCAGCAGCCAAGATCAGGGGCGAGGCACTGAAGCTTTCTTT
NA	NA	13	TRBJ2-7	TRBV11-2	CASSLDPGREQYF	TGTGCCAGCAGCTTAGATCCTGGGCGCGAGCAGTACTTC
NA	NA	14	TRBJ1-2	TRBV19	CASSMREGSYGYTF	TGTGCCAGTAGTATGAGGGAAGGGAGCTATGGCTACACCTTC
NA	NA	15	TRBJ1-2	TRBV15	CATSRATPGDHGYTF	TGTGCCACCAGCAGAGCTACACCGGGAGACCATGGCTACACCTTC
NA	NA	15	TRBJ1-6	TRBV19	CASREGTRYNSPLHF	TGTGCCAGTAGGGAAGGGACAAGATATAATTCACCCCTCCACTTT
TRBD2	NA	15	TRBJ2-5	TRBV2	CASSSGLAGQETQYF	TGTGCCAGCTCTTCAGGACTAGCGGGGCAAGAGACCCAGTACTTC
TRBD2	NA	15	TRBJ2-1	TRBV5-1	CASSWGGLLGDEQFF	TGCGCCAGCAGCTGGGGGGGACTCCTTGGGGATGAGCAGTTCTTC
NA	NA	14	TRBJ1-5	TRBV19	CASRNWGGNQPQHF	TGTGCCAGTAGGAATTGGGGAGGCAATCAGCCCCAGCATTTT
TRBD1	NA	14	TRBJ1-6	TRBV19	CASTPTGVASPLHF	TGTGCCAGTACCCCGACAGGGGTGGCTTCACCCCTCCACTTT
NA	NA	13	TRBJ1-5	TRBV29-1	CSVAVAGDQPQHF	TGCAGCGTTGCGGTGGCAGGCGATCAGCCCCAGCATTTT
NA	NA	13	TRBJ2-3	TRBV2	CASSVGLTDTQYF	TGTGCCAGCAGTGTTGGACTTACAGATACGCAGTATTTT
NA	NA	12	TRBJ2-3	TRBV11-2	CASSSGVDTQYF	TGTGCCAGCAGCTCAGGCGTAGATACGCAGTATTTT
NA	NA	14	TRBJ1-6	TRBV27	CASSFPYGGSPLHF	TGTGCCAGCAGTTTCCCTTACGGGGGATCACCCCTCCACTTT
TRBD2	many	16	TRBJ2-1	TRBV7-2	CASSLAPSGSPREQFF	TGTGCCAGCAGCTTAGCTCCTAGCGGGAGCCCGCGGGAGCAGTTCTTC
TRBD1	few	13	TRBJ1-1	TRBV5-1	CASSFTGDDEAFF	TGCGCCAGCAGCTTCACAGGGGACGACGAAGCTTTCTTT
NA	NA	12	TRBJ2-1	TRBV19	CASSIVSNEQFF	TGTGCCAGTAGTATAGTCTCGAATGAGCAGTTCTTC
TRBD1	NA	14	TRBJ1-2	TRBV2	CASSLQGAGYGYTF	TGTGCCAGCAGTTTACAGGGGGCGGGGTATGGCTACACCTTC
NA	NA	12	TRBJ2-7	TRBV3-1/TRBV3-2	CASKSYRGEQYF	TGTGCCAGCAAATCTTACCGGGGCGAGCAGTACTTC
NA	NA	17	TRBJ1-1	TRBV5-6	CASSLVMPGSGSTEAFF	TGTGCCAGCAGCTTGGTGATGCCGGGGTCGGGGAGTACTGAAGCTTTCTTT
TRBD1	NA	14	TRBJ2-7	TRBV19	CATKQTGSSYEQYF	TGTGCCACTAAACAGACAGGGAGCTCCTACGAGCAGTACTTC
NA	NA	16	TRBJ2-1	TRBV5-6	CASSLEGDFGENEQFF	TGTGCCAGCAGCTTGGAAGGGGACTTCGGGGAGAATGAGCAGTTCTTC
NA	few	13	TRBJ2-7	TRBV2	CASSLLSGSEQYF	TGTGCCAGCAGTTTGCTGTCAGGGTCCGAGCAGTACTTC
TRBD1	NA	14	TRBJ2-3	TRBV5-1	CASSQGQSTDTQYF	TGCGCCAGCAGCCAGGGACAGAGCACAGATACGCAGTATTTT
NA	NA	14	TRBJ1-2	TRBV19	CASRLGRSRDGYTF	TGTGCCAGTAGGTTAGGGAGGTCCCGAGATGGCTACACCTTC